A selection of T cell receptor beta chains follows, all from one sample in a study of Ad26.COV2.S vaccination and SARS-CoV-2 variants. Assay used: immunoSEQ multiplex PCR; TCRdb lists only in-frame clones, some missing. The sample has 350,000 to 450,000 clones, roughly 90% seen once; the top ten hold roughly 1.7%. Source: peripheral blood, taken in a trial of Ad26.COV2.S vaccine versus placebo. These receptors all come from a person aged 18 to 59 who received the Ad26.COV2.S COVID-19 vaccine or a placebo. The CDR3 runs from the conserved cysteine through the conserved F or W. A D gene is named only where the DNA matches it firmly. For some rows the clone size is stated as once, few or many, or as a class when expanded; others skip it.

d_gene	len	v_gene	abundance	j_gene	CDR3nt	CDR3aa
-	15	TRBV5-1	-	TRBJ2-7	TGCGCCAGCAGCTTGGACGGGACTGTAACCTACGAGCAGTACTTC	CASSLDGTVTYEQYF
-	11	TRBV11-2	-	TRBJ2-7	TGTGCCAGCAGCTTACTCTACGAGCAGTACTTC	CASSLLYEQYF
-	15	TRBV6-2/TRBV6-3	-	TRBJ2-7	TGTGCCAGCAGTCCCGCAACGGGGACCTCCTACGAGCAGTACTTC	CASSPATGTSYEQYF
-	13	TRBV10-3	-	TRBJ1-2	TGTGCCATCGGAGGGCCCCAGGAGTATGGCTACACCTTC	CAIGGPQEYGYTF
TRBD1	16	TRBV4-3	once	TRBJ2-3	TGCGCCAGCAGCATGGACAGGGGGCGAGGCACAGATACGCAGTATTTT	CASSMDRGRGTDTQYF
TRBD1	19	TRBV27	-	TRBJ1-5	TGTGCCAGCCAACAGACGGGAAGGGGGCTGGGATATAGCAATCAGCCCCAGCATTTT	CASQQTGRGLGYSNQPQHF
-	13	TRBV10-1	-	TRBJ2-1	TGCGCCAGCAGTGTCGCGGGGGCAGATGAGCAGTTCTTC	CASSVAGADEQFF
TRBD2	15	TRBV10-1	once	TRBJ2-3	TGCGCCAGCAGCCAGGGACTAGCGGGGTTTGATACGCAGTATTTT	CASSQGLAGFDTQYF
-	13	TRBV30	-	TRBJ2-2	TGTGCCTGGAGGCCAGGAAACACCGGGGAGCTGTTTTTT	CAWRPGNTGELFF
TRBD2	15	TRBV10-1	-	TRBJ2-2	TGCGCCAGCAGTGCCCGGACTAGCGGGACCGGGGAGCTGTTTTTT	CASSARTSGTGELFF
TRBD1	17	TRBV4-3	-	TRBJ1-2	TGCGCCAGCAGCCAAGGGGAGACAGGGACGCTCCGTCGTGGCTACACCTTC	CASSQGETGTLRRGYTF
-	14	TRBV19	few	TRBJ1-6	TGTGCCAGCACTATAGGGGGGTTCGGATCACCCCTCCACTTT	CASTIGGFGSPLHF
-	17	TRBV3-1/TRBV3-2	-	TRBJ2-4	TGTGCCAGCAGCCCCATCGGGATGAGGCTAGCCAAAAACATTCAGTACTTC	CASSPIGMRLAKNIQYF
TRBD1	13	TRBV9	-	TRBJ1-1	TGTGCCAGCGGGGGGACAGCCGACACTGAAGCTTTCTTT	CASGGTADTEAFF
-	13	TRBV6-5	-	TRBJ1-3	TGTGCCAGCAGTCCCGGGGGGGGCTACACCATATATTTT	CASSPGGGYTIYF
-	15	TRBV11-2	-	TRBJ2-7	TGTGCCAGCAGCTTACTATTGGGACACCGCTACGAGCAGTACTTC	CASSLLLGHRYEQYF
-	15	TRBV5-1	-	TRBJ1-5	TGCGCCAGCAGCCCCGAGGGCGGTAGCAATCAGCCCCAGCATTTT	CASSPEGGSNQPQHF
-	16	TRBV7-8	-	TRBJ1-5	TGTGCCAGCAGCTCCAAGGGGGTAGTTAGCAATCAGCCCCAGCATTTT	CASSSKGVVSNQPQHF
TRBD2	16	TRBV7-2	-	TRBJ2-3	TGTGCCAGCAGCTTAGACTCTAGCGGGCGCACAGATACGCAGTATTTT	CASSLDSSGRTDTQYF
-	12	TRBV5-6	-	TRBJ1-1	TGTGCCAGCTTGAGGGCGACGGGTGAAGCTTTCTTT	CASLRATGEAFF
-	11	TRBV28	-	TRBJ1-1	TGTGCCAGCAGCCAGGGACCTCAAGCTTTCTTT	CASSQGPQAFF
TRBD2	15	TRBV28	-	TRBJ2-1	TGTGCCAGCAGCAAAGCGGGGGGGCGCAACAATGAGCAGTTCTTC	CASSKAGGRNNEQFF
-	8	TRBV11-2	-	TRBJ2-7	TGTGCCAGCAGGCCGGGGATCTTC	CASRPGIF
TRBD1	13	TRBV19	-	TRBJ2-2	TGTGCCAGACAGGGGGAGAACACCGGGGAGCTGTTTTTT	CARQGENTGELFF
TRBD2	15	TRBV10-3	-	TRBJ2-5	TGTGCCATCAGTGAGTCGCGGGGGGGCCCGGAGACCCAGTACTTC	CAISESRGGPETQYF
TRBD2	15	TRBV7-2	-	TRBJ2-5	TGTGCCAGCAGCTTAGAGAGGCGGGGGGGCCAGACCCAGTACTTC	CASSLERRGGQTQYF
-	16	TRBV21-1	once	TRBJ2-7	TGTGCCAGCAGCCCCGGGCCAGACCTCTCCATCTACGAGCAGTACTTC	CASSPGPDLSIYEQYF
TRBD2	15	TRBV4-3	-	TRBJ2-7	TGCGCCAGCAGCCAAGAAGGAGCGGGGTTCTACGAGCAGTACTTC	CASSQEGAGFYEQYF
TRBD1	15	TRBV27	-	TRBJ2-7	TGTGCCAGCAGTCGGGCCGGGACAGGGATCTACGAGCAGTACTTC	CASSRAGTGIYEQYF
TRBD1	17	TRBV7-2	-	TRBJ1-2	TGTGCCAGCAGCTCCCGGACAGGGAAGGAGGGTTTGAGTGGCTACACCTTC	CASSSRTGKEGLSGYTF
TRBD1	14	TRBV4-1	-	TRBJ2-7	TGCGCCAGCAGCCATCGACAGGGGTCCTACGAGCAGTACTTC	CASSHRQGSYEQYF
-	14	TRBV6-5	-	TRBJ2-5	TGTGCCAGCAGGGGGACTGGCCTATTGGAGACCCAGTACTTC	CASRGTGLLETQYF
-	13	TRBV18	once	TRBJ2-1	TGTGCCAGCTCACCACCTTCGGCGAATGAGCAGTTCTTC	CASSPPSANEQFF
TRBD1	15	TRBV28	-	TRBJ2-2	TGTGCCAGCAGGGAGGGACAGGTGGGACACGGGGAGCTGTTTTTT	CASREGQVGHGELFF
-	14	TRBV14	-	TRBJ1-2	TGTGCCAGCAGCCAGAGGGACGGGAACTATGGCTACACCTTC	CASSQRDGNYGYTF
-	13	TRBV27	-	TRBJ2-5	TGTGCCAGCCCCGGGACGGACCAAGAGACCCAGTACTTC	CASPGTDQETQYF
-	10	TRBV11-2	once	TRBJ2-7	TGTGCCAGCGGCGCTTACGAGCAGTACTTC	CASGAYEQYF